Listed below are T cell receptor beta chains from one sample, sequenced in a study of cytomegalovirus exposure and HLA in healthy donors. Using immunoSEQ multiplex PCR, the repertoire was profiled, and TCRdb retains in-frame clones only, with some absent. The sample shows 160,000 or so clones, approximately 87% of them seen only once. The source material was PBMCs. The origin of the receptors is a woman in her twenties or thirties in good health and CMV-seronegative. Each CDR3 is given without its conserved first and last residue.

cdr3_length v_call cdr3_aa
13 TRBV5-1 ASSLDGESTDTQY
13 TRBV15 ATSGTGGTNEKLF
13 TRBV9 ASSPDRGHTYEQY
14 TRBV27 ASSNQERGGSGELF
11 TRBV27 ASSLTINGELF
14 TRBV19 ASSIAGQGAVSGYT
14 TRBV9 ASSVDPGTGGYEQY
15 TRBV7-2 ASSTRLAPRSTDTQY
13 TRBV5-1 ASSGEQGYPVGAF
12 TRBV2 ASSGGDLGYEQY
14 TRBV14 ASSQVQDSLPYEQY
13 TRBV9 ASSVDNSFTGELF
13 TRBV6-6 ASARLGGGNTEAF
12 TRBV6-5 ASSYRGPPYEQY
13 TRBV27 ASSLILAGYNEQF
10 TRBV7-8 ASTPPRETQY
13 TRBV2 ASSDRPADTDTQY
11 TRBV25-1 ASSGGVQETQY
11 TRBV29-1 SVDNGLDNEQY
19 TRBV5-1 ASSLGTGDMGSLAHKNIQY
12 TRBV5-1 ASSSSGGRDGYT
15 TRBV12-5 ASGLAQTGQFQETQY
9 TRBV20-1 SPLYRGGYT
13 TRBV11-2 ASSPRGGGIGPQH
10 TRBV6-6 ASRTGVYEQY
13 TRBV27 ASRAGTSVTIEQY
12 TRBV2 ASSGVRGGEKLF
12 TRBV10-3 AITTGGSYNEQF
14 TRBV6-6 ASSYLGLSDYNEQF
13 TRBV5-1 ASSLVGSGTDTQY
13 TRBV4-2 ASSQDSGMNTEAF
11 TRBV15 ATSRGGEDEQY
15 TRBV27 ASSFRGARTTDYGYT
14 TRBV5-5 ASSLYQGASLYEQY